This record covers a single TCR beta chain. The antigen is undetermined. The PCR was carried out with 60 Vbeta primers and 13 Jbeta primers. Produced via immunoSEQ multiplex PCR; TCRdb's table is partial and in-frame only. The top ten clones hold more than 0.7% of a sample with over 150,000 clones, around 85% of them seen once. This sample is drawn from a study of cytomegalovirus exposure and HLA in healthy donors. Study observations and caveats: Later examination showed HLA-associated TCR beta chains had greater clonal expansion than equally common others.

Sequencing used PBMCs. The sequence was obtained from a woman younger than 45 in good health and CMV-seronegative.

The CDR3 sequence: CASSKPGLAGEGSYEQYF. The DNA for the CDR3 is TGTGCCAGCAGCAAACCGGGACTAGCGGGAGAGGGCTCCTACGAGCAGTACTTC. The chain employs TRBV5-4 and TRBJ2-7; 14 nucleotides line up with TRBD2. In germline, CDR1 is SGHNT, CDR2 YYREEE (reference sequence). The CDR3 loop spans 18 amino acids. V trimming: 4 bases; J trimming: 0 bases; junction bases outside the gene matches: 9.